This entry describes one TCR beta chain. Its target is not known. Losses at the gene ends were 3 bases for V and 1 base for J; bases not matched to a gene: 6. Germline-derived CDR1 and CDR2 are SGHDT and YYEEEE. This CDR3 has 16 amino acids. Unique molecular identifiers were used to barcode this TCRbeta library. MiXCR, run by TCRdb on the PCR reads, gives a single entry per CDR3 protein. The table records about 980,000 distinct CDR3 sequences, about 30% of them present only once. The record originates from a study of T-cell reconstitution after alpha-beta-depleted transplantation in children. Study observations and caveats: It was newly produced T cells that mostly accounted for T-cell counts and diversity one year after transplant. Recipient T cells and thymic progenitors that survived were the source of the high TCRbeta diversity seen at day 60 in some patients.

The material sequenced was PBMCs, mostly from graft donor cells, taken 360 days after TCRalphabeta/CD19-depleted stem cell transplant. The TCR originated in a boy under three years old who had a stem cell transplant for SCID, so the T cells may come from the graft donor. The J gene is TRBJ2-3, the V gene TRBV5-6; 9 nucleotides match TRBD2. CDR3: CASSSVTSGGTDTQYF. For the CDR3, the DNA is TGTGCCAGCAGCTCGGTGACTAGCGGTGGCACAGATACGCAGTATTTT.